This T cell receptor beta chain was sequenced for a study of Graves' ophthalmopathy and Graves' hyperthyroidism. As the template, RNA transcripts were used to amplify TCR beta CDR3 regions. The authors performed first-round RT-PCR with HTBI primers and then a second-round multiplex PCR. TCRdb called the multiplex PCR reads again in MiXCR, with one record for every CDR3 protein. The table has around 400,000 distinct CDR3 sequences, approximately 20% seen once; the top ten hold around 1.5%. This clonotype was seen ten or more times. CDR3 length: 12 residues. The germline V and J ends were trimmed by 1 base and 6 bases, with 9 bases remaining between them. Germline lookup yields CDR1 GTSNPN and CDR2 SVGIG (reference sequence).

The TCR was taken from a woman aged 18 to 35 with Graves' ophthalmopathy. This sequence joins TRBV30 and TRBJ1-1, with D tentatively TRBD1 (5 bases). The sequencing sample was made of peripheral blood. DNA of the CDR3: TGTGCCTGGAGTGGGGGCGGTGCTGAAGCTTTCTTT. Its translation is CAWSGGGAEAFF. The full variable domain, in which reference TRBV30 and TRBJ1-1 provide the parts outside the CDR3, is SQTIHQWPATLVQPVGSPLSLECTVEGTSNPNLYWYRQAAGRGLQLLFYSVGIGQISSEVPQNLSASRPQDRQFILSSKKLLLSDSGFYLCAWSGGGAEAFFGQGTRLTVV.